This TCR beta chain is from a study of cytomegalovirus exposure and HLA in healthy donors. As for the study in general: The same platform as the approximately 640 first-cohort repertoires was used for the 120 validation repertoires, a later analysis reported.

The CDR3 is 15 residues long. Germline lookup yields CDR1 SGHTA and CDR2 FQGNSA. The trim removed 6 bases at V and 2 bases at J, leaving 5 bases unmatched. The donors were members of the roughly 130-subject validation cohort (separate from the approximately 670-subject first cohort). Study-wide points: In the 95 to 150 validation repertoires, a later analysis found that first-cohort TCR clusters tended to co-occur. Most TCR sequences were seen very rarely across donors, but some public TCRs occurred in many.

Points on this clone: As yet, its antigen is unknown.

The assay was immunoSEQ multiplex PCR, and TCRdb's table has in-frame clones only and misses some. The sample has 100,000 to 150,000 clones, around 96% seen once. The clonotype comes from a young man in good health and CMV-seronegative. The chain joins TRBV7-2 to TRBJ2-1; 9 nucleotides match TRBD2. Source material: PBMCs. The CDR3 is CASRRLAVTYNEQFF. For the CDR3, the DNA is TGTGCCAGCAGGAGACTAGCGGTTACCTACAATGAGCAGTTCTTC.